These 20 T cell receptor beta chains originate from one sample sequenced in a study of long-term antiretroviral therapy in people with HIV (dated by TCRdb to the early 2020s). The immunoSEQ hsTCRB v3.0 assay was used at survey level resolution to sequence the TRB variable region. In TCRdb, the immuneACCESS table is reduced to in-frame sequences with V and J assigned. These tables do not hold every clone; where another copy was compared, an unresolved V gene accounts for under half, and the others remain unexplained. This sample comprises about 33,000 clones, 65% to 80% of them detected only once. Together, the top ten hold roughly 7.2% of the sample. The input for sequencing was unsorted PBMCs, taken 2 years after starting antiretroviral therapy. The receptors originated from a woman aged 45-59 years with HIV.

The rearrangement links TRBV5-3 to TRBJ2-1; 8 nucleotides align to TRBD2. TRBV5-3 is labeled an ORF, and its function is uncertain. The trim removed 4 bases at V and 2 bases at J, leaving 11 bases unmatched. The CDR3 contains 17 residues. The CDR3 nucleotides read TGTGCCAGAAGCAAGGATTCGGGGGGGGGCCCCTACAATGAGCAGTTCTTC. This translates into CARSKDSGGGPYNEQFF.

This chain connects TRBV19 to TRBJ2-4; D is possibly TRBD1 or TRBD2 (5 bases each). This CDR3 is built from 14 residues. With 5 bases removed from V and 0 bases from J, the gap between germline ends came to 8 bases. Germline CDR1 reads LNHDA; CDR2 reads SQIVND (reference sequence). CDR3 bases: TGTGCCAGTAGTGGGGGTCTAGCCAAAAACATTCAGTACTTC. Protein product: CASSGGLAKNIQYF.

In its sample, this clone was seen once. This same CDR3 is encoded by further DNA sequences in the sample. This rearrangement joins TRBV11-2 to TRBJ2-7; the D is unclear. The CDR3 has 12 residues. The V end was cut by 1 base, the J end by 3 bases, with 4 bases between. Germline CDR1 and CDR2: SGHAT and FQNNGV. This chain's CDR3 is CASSLVVYEQYF. CDR3 nucleotide sequence: TGTGCCAGCAGCTTAGTAGTCTACGAGCAGTACTTC.

V usage is TRBV7-9 and J usage is TRBJ2-1; the match to TRBD1 covers 8 bases. Germline V gene data show CDR1 as SEHNR and CDR2 as FQNEAQ (reference sequence). V gave up 7 bases and J gave up 3 bases; unmatched junction bases: 8. The CDR3 loop spans 15 amino acids. This CDR3 reads CASTVGQEYYNEQFF. CDR3 DNA: TGTGCCAGCACGGTGGGACAGGAATACTACAATGAGCAGTTCTTC. Complete variable domain (other parts from reference TRBV7-9 and TRBJ2-1): DTGVSQNPRHKITKRGQNVTFRCDPISEHNRLYWYRQTLGQGPEFLTYFQNEAQLEKSRLLSDRFSAERPKGSFSTLEIQRTEQGDSAMYLCASTVGQEYYNEQFFGPGTRLTVL.

V is TRBV6-6 and J is TRBJ2-5; possible D gene TRBD2, 5 bases. The CDR3 runs 13 residues. Per the germline V gene, CDR1 is MNHNY and CDR2 is SVGAGI (reference sequence). Deletions cut 5 bases from V and 3 bases from J, with 10 bases between. The CDR3 here is CASSRGPKETQYF. CDR3 nucleotides: TGTGCCAGCAGTCGGGGTCCAAAAGAGACCCAGTACTTC.

This chain links TRBV15 with TRBJ1-3; D not resolved. The CDR3 is 11 residues long. From germline, CDR1 is LNHNV and CDR2 YYDKDF (reference sequence). V dropped 8 bases and J dropped 3 bases, with 5 bases sitting between them. CDR3 protein: CATGLGNTIYF. The CDR3 nucleotides read TGTGCCACCGGCCTTGGAAACACCATATATTTT.

The V gene is TRBV5-4, the J gene TRBJ2-3; 7 bases map to TRBD1. Germline V gene lookup returns CDR1 SGHNT and CDR2 YYREEE (reference sequence). The ends lost 2 bases at V and 4 bases at J; junction bases unmatched: 7. This CDR3 is built from 15 residues. Written as DNA, the CDR3 is TGTGCCAGCAGCTTTGGCCAGGGGGACGCAGATACGCAGTATTTT. Protein sequence: CASSFGQGDADTQYF. The whole variable domain, remainder taken from reference TRBV5-4 and TRBJ2-3, is ETGVTQSPTHLIKTRGQQVTLRCSSQSGHNTVSWYQQALGQGPQFIFQYYREEENGRGNFPPRFSGLQFPNYSSELNVNALELDDSALYLCASSFGQGDADTQYFGPGTRLTVL.

V and J are TRBV6-1 and TRBJ1-5, with unresolved D. Trimming removed 4 bases from V and 3 bases from J, with 13 bases in between. Germline values: CDR1 MNHNS, CDR2 SASEGT. The CDR3 runs to 15 residues. The CDR3 DNA follows: TGTGCCAGCAGTGGAGCCCCGGCCGTCAATCAGCCCCAGCATTTT. Translation gives CASSGAPAVNQPQHF.

The CDR3 spells CASSFQDRFQETQYF. CDR3 in DNA: TGTGCCAGCAGTTTTCAAGACAGGTTCCAAGAGACCCAGTACTTC. The chain couples TRBV6-5 to TRBJ2-5, with D possibly matching TRBD1 (6 bases). V lost 4 bases, J lost 1 base, and 13 bases lay in between. The germline gives CDR1 MNHEY, CDR2 SVGAGI. This CDR3 region has 15 residues.

This rearrangement joins TRBV7-2 to TRBJ2-2; D is unclear. V lost 1 base and J lost 9, with 9 bases in between. Germline V gives CDR1 SGHTA, CDR2 FQGNSA. The CDR3 extends over 13 amino acids. The CDR3 DNA reads as TGTGCCAGCAGCTTAGTTTCCCAAAGGGAGCTGTTTTTT. Encoded protein: CASSLVSQRELFF.

This clone is medium-sized (0.01 to 0.1%) in the sample. The chain carries TRBV2 and TRBJ2-7, with 10 nucleotides matching TRBD2. The J segment lost 6 bases and the V segment lost 4 bases, leaving 6 bases of the junction unmatched. Germline V gives CDR1 SNHLY, CDR2 FYNNEI. The CDR3 spans 14 residues. The CDR3 DNA reads TGTGCCAGCAGTGTGGCTAGCGGGGGAGCCGAGCAGTACTTC. Amino acid sequence: CASSVASGGAEQYF.

This clone turned up a few times. This chain connects TRBV7-3 to TRBJ2-7, with TRBD1 matching 7 bases. The CDR3 runs to 15 residues. V gave up 5 bases and J gave up 3 bases; unmatched junction bases: 10. Germline V gives CDR1 SGHTA, CDR2 FQGTGA. The CDR3 sequence is CASSLQPTGLYEQYF. Written as DNA, the CDR3 is TGTGCCAGCAGCCTACAACCGACAGGGCTCTACGAGCAGTACTTC.

Notes on this clone: The missing conserved phenylalanine or tryptophan at the end of this CDR3 makes a read error likely. Because the CDR3's place on the DNA is in doubt, the DNA is left out and the CDR3 is given as listed by TCRdb. V usage is TRBV10-2 and J usage is TRBJ1-2; no check of the table's D call, TRBD1, against the DNA was made. From its first to its last residue, the CDR3 has 13 amino acids. Germline V gives CDR1 WSHSY, CDR2 SAAADI. CDR3 amino acids: CASSDRGGGDDTC.

This clone was seen once. V and J are TRBV5-6 and TRBJ2-5, with 9 nucleotides matching TRBD1. Germline values: CDR1 SGHDT, CDR2 YYEEEE. The CDR3 runs to 16 residues. After removal of 1 base from V and 1 base from J, the junction contained 5 bases not matched to a gene. CDR3 amino acids: CASSLTGGLFQETQYF. As DNA, the CDR3 is TGTGCCAGCAGCTTGACAGGGGGCTTGTTCCAAGAGACCCAGTACTTC.

The rearrangement joins TRBV5-4 to TRBJ1-2, with D possibly TRBD1 on 6 matching bases. The length of the CDR3 is 13 residues. Trimming removed 1 base from V and 6 bases from J, with 10 bases in between. Per the germline V gene, CDR1 is SGHNT and CDR2 is YYREEE (reference sequence). CDR3 sequence (DNA): TGTGCCAGCAGCTTGACAGGGAAGGATGGCTACACCTTC. Residues: CASSLTGKDGYTF.

This clone was detected only a few times. V usage is TRBV4-1 and J usage is TRBJ1-2; 9 bases match TRBD1. CDR1 MGHRA and CDR2 YSYEKL come from the germline V gene. This CDR3 spans 17 amino acids. V lost 2 bases, J lost 5 bases, and 12 bases stayed unmatched. CDR3 region: CASSQHTPQGAEYGYTF. CDR3 DNA: TGCGCCAGCAGCCAACATACCCCACAGGGGGCAGAGTATGGCTACACCTTC.

This clone was detected once. The chain joins TRBV30 to TRBJ1-1, with D perhaps matching TRBD1 (5 bases). V was pared by 3 bases and J by 1 base, with 9 bases between. The CDR3 is 13 residues long. Germline CDR1 is GTSNPN and CDR2 is SVGIG (reference sequence). The CDR3 loop is CAWRGLTNTEAFF. The CDR3, as DNA: TGTGCCTGGAGGGGACTGACGAACACTGAAGCTTTCTTT.

The rearrangement links TRBV5-1 to TRBJ2-5; D is ambiguous. The germline V and J ends were trimmed by 0 bases and 2 bases, with 8 bases remaining between them. CDR3 length: 14 residues. Germline V CDR1 and CDR2: SGHRS, YFSETQ. CDR3 amino acids: CASSLERSQETQYF. DNA of the CDR3: TGCGCCAGCAGCTTGGAAAGGAGTCAAGAGACCCAGTACTTC.

The chain joins TRBV14 to TRBJ2-2; possibly TRBD2 for D (5 bases). In germline, CDR1 is SGHDN, CDR2 FVKESK. Trimming stripped 0 bases from V and 7 bases from J, with 12 bases between. The length of the CDR3 is 15 residues. The CDR3 DNA reads TGTGCCAGCAGCCAAGAACGGAGCGACTACGGGGAGCTGTTTTTT. This sequence encodes CASSQERSDYGELFF.

Remarks on this clone: The same CDR3 arises from other DNA sequences in this sample as well. The chain uses TRBV5-6 and TRBJ2-6; D gene unclear. V was trimmed by 0 bases and J by 1 base, leaving 5 bases between them. The V gene's germline CDR1 is SGHDT and CDR2 YYEEEE. This CDR3 is built from 15 residues. The CDR3 region is CASSLVGSGANVLTF. The CDR3 nucleotides read TGTGCCAGCAGCTTGGTTGGGTCTGGGGCCAACGTCCTGACTTTC.